This TCR beta chain came from a study of CD8 T cells in ankylosing spondylitis. Overall study findings and caveats: Previous work reported some of these motif variants in the synovial fluid and blood of reactive arthritis. Apparently characteristic of ankylosing spondylitis blood was a TCR beta motif (under ten highly homologous variants). Enrichment of disease-linked clones was reportedly significant in matched ankylosing spondylitis synovial fluid.

The CDR3 totals 15 residues. The germline V and J ends were trimmed by 3 bases and 5 bases, with 16 bases remaining between them. Per germline, CDR1 LNHNV and CDR2 YYDKDF (reference sequence). In making TCR beta libraries, quantitative 5'-RACE with molecular barcodes was used. TCRdb re-analysed the 5' RACE reads in MiXCR, keeping a single row per CDR3 protein. The table lists under 950,000 distinct CDR3 sequences, around 19% of them singletons, with under 20% in the top ten. In the case of this clonotype: Its antigen is undetermined.

The genes are TRBV15 and TRBJ2-5; TRBD1 might be the D (5 bases). Sequencing was done on a sample of blood, either unsorted or a sorted T cell fraction (not recorded which). This clonotype was obtained from a male donor with ankylosing spondylitis. This chain's CDR3 is CATSRGPWGSETQYF. Written as DNA, the CDR3 is TGTGCCACCAGCAGGGGGCCCTGGGGTTCCGAGACCCAGTACTTC.